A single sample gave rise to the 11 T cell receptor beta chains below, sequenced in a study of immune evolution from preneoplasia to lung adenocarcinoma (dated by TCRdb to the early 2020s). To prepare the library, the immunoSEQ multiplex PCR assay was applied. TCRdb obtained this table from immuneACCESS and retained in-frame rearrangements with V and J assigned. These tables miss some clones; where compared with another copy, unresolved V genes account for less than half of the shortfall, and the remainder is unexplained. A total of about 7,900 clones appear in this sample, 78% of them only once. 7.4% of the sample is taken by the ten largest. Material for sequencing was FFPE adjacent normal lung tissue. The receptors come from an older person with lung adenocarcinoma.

For the CDR3, the DNA is TGTGCCAGCACCCGTCTCGGAAATAATTCACCCCTCCACTTT. This gives the protein CASTRLGNNSPLHF. The chain has TRBV7-9 and TRBJ1-6; D remains unclear. The CDR3 is 14 amino acids. Trimming shortened V by 7 bases and J by 5 bases, and 12 bases separated the two germline ends. Germline assignment: CDR1 SEHNR and CDR2 FQNEAQ (reference sequence).

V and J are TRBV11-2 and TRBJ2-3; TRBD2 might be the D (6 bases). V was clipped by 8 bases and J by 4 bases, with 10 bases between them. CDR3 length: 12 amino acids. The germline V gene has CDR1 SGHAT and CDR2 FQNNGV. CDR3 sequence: CASGTSPDTQYF. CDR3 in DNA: TGTGCCAGCGGGACTTCCCCAGATACGCAGTATTTT.

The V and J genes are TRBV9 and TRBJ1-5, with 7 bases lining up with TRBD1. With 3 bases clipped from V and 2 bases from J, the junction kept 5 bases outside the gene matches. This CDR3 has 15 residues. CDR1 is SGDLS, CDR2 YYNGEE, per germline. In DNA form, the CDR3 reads TGTGCCAGCAGCGCCACCGACAGGGGCAATCAGCCCCAGCATTTT. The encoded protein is CASSATDRGNQPQHF.

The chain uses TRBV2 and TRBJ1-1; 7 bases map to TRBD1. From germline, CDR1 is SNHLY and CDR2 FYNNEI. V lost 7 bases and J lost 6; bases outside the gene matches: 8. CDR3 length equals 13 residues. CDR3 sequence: CASTPLGTAEAFF. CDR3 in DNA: TGTGCCAGCACTCCTCTAGGGACAGCTGAAGCTTTCTTT. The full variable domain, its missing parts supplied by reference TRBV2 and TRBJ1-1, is EPEVTQTPSHQVTQMGQEVILRCVPISNHLYFYWYRQILGQKVEFLVSFYNNEISEKSEIFDDQFSVERPDGSNFTLKIRSTKLEDSAMYFCASTPLGTAEAFFGQGTRLTVV.

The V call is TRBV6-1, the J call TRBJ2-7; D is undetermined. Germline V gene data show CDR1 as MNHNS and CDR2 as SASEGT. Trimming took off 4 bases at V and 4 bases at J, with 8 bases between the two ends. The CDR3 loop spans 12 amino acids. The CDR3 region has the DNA TGTGCCAGCAGTGTTATGAGGTACGAGCAGTACTTC. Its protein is CASSVMRYEQYF.

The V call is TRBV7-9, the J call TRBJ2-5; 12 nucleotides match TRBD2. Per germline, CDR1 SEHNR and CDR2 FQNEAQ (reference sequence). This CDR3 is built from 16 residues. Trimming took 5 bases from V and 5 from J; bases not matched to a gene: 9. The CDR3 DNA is TGTGCCAGCAGCCGTCTAGCGGGAGGGCCTATCGAGACCCAGTACTTC. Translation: CASSRLAGGPIETQYF.

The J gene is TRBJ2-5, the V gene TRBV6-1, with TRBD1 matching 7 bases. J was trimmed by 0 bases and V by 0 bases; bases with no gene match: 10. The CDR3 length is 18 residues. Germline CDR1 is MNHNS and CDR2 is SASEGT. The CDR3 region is CASSEAVRGLWYQETQYF. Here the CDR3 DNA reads TGTGCCAGCAGTGAAGCGGTGAGGGGGCTCTGGTACCAAGAGACCCAGTACTTC.

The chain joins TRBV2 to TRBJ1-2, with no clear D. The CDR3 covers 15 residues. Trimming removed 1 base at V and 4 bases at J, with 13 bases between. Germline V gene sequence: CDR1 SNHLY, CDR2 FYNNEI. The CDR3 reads CASSEGSSRFYGYTF. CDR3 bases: TGTGCCAGCAGTGAAGGCAGCTCCCGATTCTATGGCTACACCTTC.

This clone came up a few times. The CDR3 DNA follows: TGTGCCAGCAGGAGTTTCACAGGGAGAGACTATGGCTACACCTTC. It translates to CASRSFTGRDYGYTF. The chain uses TRBV11-2 and TRBJ1-2; D might be TRBD1 (6 bases). This CDR3 comprises 15 residues. V lost 6 bases and J lost 3, with 17 bases in between. The germline V gene encodes CDR1 SGHAT and CDR2 FQNNGV.

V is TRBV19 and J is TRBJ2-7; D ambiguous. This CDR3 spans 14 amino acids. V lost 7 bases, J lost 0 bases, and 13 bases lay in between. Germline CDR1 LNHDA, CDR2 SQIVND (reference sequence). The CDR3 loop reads CASNLRGPSYEQYF. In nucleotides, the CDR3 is TGTGCCAGTAATCTTCGTGGGCCCTCCTACGAGCAGTACTTC.

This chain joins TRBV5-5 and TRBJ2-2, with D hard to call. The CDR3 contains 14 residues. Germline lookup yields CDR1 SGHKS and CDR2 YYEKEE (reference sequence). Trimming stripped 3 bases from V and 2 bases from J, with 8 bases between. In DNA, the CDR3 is TGTGCCAGCAGCTCCGGGTTTAACACCGGGGAGCTGTTTTTT. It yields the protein CASSSGFNTGELFF.